This is a list of T cell receptor beta chains from one sample in a study of early T cells in non-severe SARS-CoV-2 infection. Via MiXCR, TCRdb re-called the 5' RACE reads, giving one row per CDR3 protein. The sample holds just under 60,000 distinct CDR3 sequences, roughly 8% seen once. Sample: whole blood. The receptors here all came from an adult who was a healthcare worker with PCR-confirmed SARS-CoV-2 infection or an uninfected control (not recorded which). Both conserved end residues are part of each CDR3. The order of the fields is D gene, J gene, V gene, clone size, CDR3 DNA, CDR3 protein. The D gene is left open where the match is weak. Some rows mark clone size as missing; the rest say once, few, many or name a class of expanded clone.

>TRBD1|TRBJ2-3|TRBV2|NA
TGTGCCAGCAGCGAGCGGCAGGGGGTGACAGATACGCAGTATTTT
CASSERQGVTDTQYF
>TRBD2|TRBJ2-3|TRBV29-1|many
TGCAGCGTTCATATAGCGGGAGCGTCCACAGATACGCAGTATTTT
CSVHIAGASTDTQYF
>TRBD2|TRBJ2-1|TRBV10-3|few
TGTGCCATCAGCGGGACTAGCGGGAGTGGGCAGTTCTTC
CAISGTSGSGQFF
>NA|TRBJ2-1|TRBV10-3|NA
TGTGCCATCAGTGAAGGAGGGGCGATCAATGAGCAGTTCTTC
CAISEGGAINEQFF
>TRBD1|TRBJ1-1|TRBV20-1|many
TGCAGTGCAACGGACAGGGGGTTGAACACTGAAGCTTTCTTT
CSATDRGLNTEAFF
>NA|TRBJ2-1|TRBV12-3/TRBV12-4|NA
TGTGCCAGCAGTCACCTGGAACCTTACAATGAGCAGTTCTTC
CASSHLEPYNEQFF
>NA|TRBJ2-4|TRBV27|NA
TGTGCCAGCAGTTTATGGGGCGCGGAACAACTAGCCAAAAACATTCAGTACTTC
CASSLWGAEQLAKNIQYF
>NA|TRBJ2-1|TRBV6-5|few
TGTGCCAGCAGTTCCCGGGGGCGCCAGCGGCGCTCCTACAATGAGCAGTTCTTC
CASSSRGRQRRSYNEQFF
>NA|TRBJ2-4|TRBV2|few
TGTGCCAGCAGTGGGGACCTGGCCAAAAACATTCAGTACTTC
CASSGDLAKNIQYF
>TRBD1|TRBJ1-3|TRBV11-2|NA
TGTGCCAGCAGCCGCATTATAGGGGGCCTGGGAAACACCATATATTTT
CASSRIIGGLGNTIYF
>TRBD2|TRBJ2-5|TRBV20-1|NA
TGCAGTGCTCCCCCGGGAGGCAAAGAGACCCAGTACTTC
CSAPPGGKETQYF
>TRBD1|TRBJ2-2|TRBV28|few
TGTGCCAGCAGTTTGACAGGGCAAACCGGGGAGCTGTTTTTT
CASSLTGQTGELFF
>NA|TRBJ1-1|TRBV28|many
TGTGCCAGCAGTCCCCTCGGTGAAAGATGGAACACTGAAGCTTTCTTT
CASSPLGERWNTEAFF
>NA|TRBJ2-7|TRBV5-1|NA
TGCGCCAGCAGCTTGGTTTCTAGCGTTGCCTACGAGCAGTACTTC
CASSLVSSVAYEQYF
>NA|TRBJ2-5|TRBV12-3/TRBV12-4|NA
TGTGCCAGCAGTTTTAACAGCCAAGAGACCCAGTACTTC
CASSFNSQETQYF
>NA|TRBJ1-1|TRBV7-8|many
TGTGCCAGCAGCCCCGATGGGGGAAGGACTGAAGCTTTCTTT
CASSPDGGRTEAFF
>NA|TRBJ1-1|TRBV7-8|many
TGTGCCAGCAGCTTCGCCCACACTGAAGCTTTCTTT
CASSFAHTEAFF
>TRBD1|TRBJ2-7|TRBV29-1|many
TGCAGCGTTGACCTCTCTGGACAGGGGCAGGGCTACGAGCAGTACTTC
CSVDLSGQGQGYEQYF
>NA|TRBJ2-4|TRBV5-1|many
TGCGCCAGCAGCTTAAGCGACGGTGGAAACATTCAGTACTTC
CASSLSDGGNIQYF
>TRBD2|TRBJ2-7|TRBV2|NA
TGTGCCAGCAGTTGGACTAGCGACCTCTACGAGCAGTACTTC
CASSWTSDLYEQYF
>NA|TRBJ2-7|TRBV6-2/TRBV6-3|NA
TGTGCCAGCAGCCCGGAGGACGAGCAGTACTTC
CASSPEDEQYF